This is a list of T cell receptor beta chains from one sample in a study of blood T cell repertoires in COVID-19. Assay used: immunoSEQ multiplex PCR; TCRdb lists only in-frame clones, some missing. The table lists around 94,000 clones, approximately 84% of them singletons. The sample was peripheral blood. These receptors all come from a middle-aged man with active or convalescent COVID-19. CDR3s include the opening cysteine and the closing phenylalanine or tryptophan. The D gene is left open where the match is weak. Expanded clones are given a class, and other clones once, few, many or no size at all.

TRBJ2-7,TRBV12-3/TRBV12-4,.,.,TGTGCCACCACAGCAGGCTACGAGCAGTACTTC,CATTAGYEQYF
TRBJ1-4,TRBV30,.,few,TGTGCCTGGAGTAGCGGGGGGAAGGGGGAAAAACTGTTTTTT,CAWSSGGKGEKLFF
TRBJ1-5,TRBV6-5,.,.,TGTGCCAGCAGGATCCGGGTTGATCAGCCCCAGCATTTT,CASRIRVDQPQHF
TRBJ2-3,TRBV6-6,TRBD1,.,TGTGCCAGCAGTTACTCCGGGACAGGCTTAGATACGCAGTATTTT,CASSYSGTGLDTQYF
TRBJ2-3,TRBV10-3,.,once,TGTGCCATCCAGGGATTTGGGGAAGATACGCAGTATTTT,CAIQGFGEDTQYF
TRBJ2-7,TRBV10-3,.,.,TGTGCCATCTCCCCAGGACAGCAGAGCTCCTACGAGCAGTACTTC,CAISPGQQSSYEQYF
TRBJ2-7,TRBV27,TRBD1,.,TGTGCCAGCAGTTTTCCTGGGACAGGGGGATCCGAGCAGTACTTC,CASSFPGTGGSEQYF
TRBJ2-1,TRBV18,TRBD1,.,TGTGCCAGCTCCCCAGAACGGGGACAGGGGGCTTTCGTCAATGAGCAGTTCTTC,CASSPERGQGAFVNEQFF
TRBJ1-1,TRBV18,.,.,TGTGCCAGCTCACCACCGGTCCCGGGGGAGACTGAAGCTTTCTTT,CASSPPVPGETEAFF
TRBJ1-6,TRBV5-4,TRBD1,.,TGTGCCAGCAGCTTTTTTGGCAGGGGGCTTTCACCCCTCCACTTT,CASSFFGRGLSPLHF
TRBJ1-2,TRBV5-4,.,once,TGTGCCAGCAGTCTTGACTCGAACTATGGCTACACCTTC,CASSLDSNYGYTF
TRBJ2-7,TRBV6-4,TRBD1,.,TGTGCCAGCAGATCCGAAGGGGACGCGGGACAGGGATCCCTCGAGCAGTACTTC,CASRSEGDAGQGSLEQYF
TRBJ1-1,TRBV12-3/TRBV12-4,.,once,TGTGCCAGCAGGGCACAACAGAACACTGAAGCTTTCTTT,CASRAQQNTEAFF
TRBJ2-7,TRBV2,TRBD1,.,TGTGCCAGCAGTGGGCGGGACAGGGTTCAAGAGCAGTACTTC,CASSGRDRVQEQYF
TRBJ1-1,TRBV18,.,.,TGTGCCAGCTCACCAAGTACAGGGACGAACAGTGAAGCTTTCTTT,CASSPSTGTNSEAFF
TRBJ1-6,TRBV2,.,.,TGTGCCAGCAGTGGAGGGGGACCTATTTCACCCCTCCACTTT,CASSGGGPISPLHF
TRBJ1-3,TRBV5-4,TRBD1,.,TGTGCCAGCAGCCGAAGGACAGGGGGCGATGGAAACACCATATATTTT,CASSRRTGGDGNTIYF
TRBJ2-3,TRBV4-1,TRBD2,.,TGCGCCAGCAGCCCTGGACTAGTGGACCGTACGCAGTATTTT,CASSPGLVDRTQYF
TRBJ2-3,TRBV7-2,.,.,TGTGCCAGCAGCTTACACGCAGGGAGGTCAGATACGCAGTATTTT,CASSLHAGRSDTQYF
TRBJ1-6,TRBV5-1,.,.,TGCGCCAGCACCAAGGAGGGCCTCTATAATTCACCCCTCCACTTT,CASTKEGLYNSPLHF